The clone carrying this T cell receptor (beta chain) was seen a few times. Its antigen is still unknown. In the PCR, 60 Vbeta and 13 Jbeta primers were used. Some clones are missing from TCRdb's copy, which holds only in-frame ones; the method was immunoSEQ multiplex PCR. The sample contains 90,000 to 120,000 clones, about 74% of which appear only once. This sample is drawn from a study of cytomegalovirus exposure and HLA in healthy donors. About the study: Approximately 85 million unique TCRs from HLA-typed donors were held in an early release of data. General observations from the study: Researchers catalogued about 160 TCR beta chains as cytomegalovirus-associated. At a 0.05 false discovery rate, a later analysis found over 15,000 TCR beta sequences to be associated with HLA alleles.

Input material: PBMCs. The clonotype was recovered from a middle-aged woman in good health and CMV-seropositive.

CDR3 sequence: CASSLVTGQETQYF. DNA for the CDR3: TGTGCCAGCAGCTTAGTAACAGGGCAAGAGACCCAGTACTTC. J is TRBJ2-5 and V is TRBV7-6, with D tentatively TRBD1 (6 bases). Germline-derived CDR1 and CDR2 are SGHVS and FNYEAQ. The CDR3 extends over 14 amino acids. V dropped 1 base and J dropped 2 bases, with 8 bases sitting between them.